This T cell receptor beta chain was sequenced in a study of blood T cell repertoires in COVID-19. Study-level background: Nucleic acid was either cDNA or gDNA, and it came from T cells, B-cell-depleted T cells, or PBMCs.

Trimming pared 0 bases from V and 8 bases from J, leaving 10 bases between. The CDR3 has 14 amino acids. Per germline, CDR1 LGHNA and CDR2 YSLEER. In the authors' workflow: Reference gene primer amplification gave nucleated cell count estimates. Sequenced by immunoSEQ multiplex PCR; TCRdb stores in-frame clones only, minus some. V and J calls and clone size are those listed in that table; D and trimming were worked out from the DNA. The sample records around 50,000 clones, roughly 91% being singletons. This clonotype was sampled from a middle-aged man with active COVID-19. Material: peripheral blood. V gene TRBV4-3 combines with J gene TRBJ1-4; D might be TRBD1 (5 bases). DNA of the CDR3: TGCGCCAGCAGCCAAGAGGGGGGAGGCGAAAAACTGTTTTTT. Translated: CASSQEGGGEKLFF.